Below are 17 T cell receptor beta chains sequenced from a single sample in a study of blood T cell repertoires in COVID-19. Clones were sequenced by immunoSEQ multiplex PCR, and TCRdb holds only the in-frame ones, with some missing. The sample contains 200,000 or so clones, just under 85% of which appear only once. Sequencing was carried out using peripheral blood. Receptor source: a woman in her 70s with active or convalescent COVID-19.

V gene TRBV7-8 combines with J gene TRBJ2-1; D unclear. This CDR3 region has 19 residues. The ends were cut back, 2 bases at V and 0 bases at J, with 20 bases in the middle. The germline V gene has CDR1 SGHVS and CDR2 FQNEAQ. The CDR3 nucleotides read TGTGCCAGCAGCTTAAATCCCCCTTCAGGCCTTAGCTCCTACAATGAGCAGTTCTTC. Translated, it gives CASSLNPPSGLSSYNEQFF.

The rearrangement links TRBV2 to TRBJ2-1; a possible D gene is TRBD2 (7 bases). CDR1 and CDR2 from the germline V gene are SNHLY and FYNNEI. Trimming left V 6 bases short and J 6 bases short, with 12 bases between. The CDR3 is 13 amino acids. CDR3 nucleotides: TGTGCCAGCAGGCGGGGGACATTCAATGAGCAGTTCTTC. Its protein is CASRRGTFNEQFF.

A few counts support this clone. The V gene is TRBV7-9, the J gene TRBJ1-2, with 9 nucleotides matching TRBD1. The CDR3 covers 13 residues. CDR1 and CDR2 from the germline V gene are SEHNR and FQNEAQ (reference sequence). Trimming at V came to 5 bases and at J to 8 bases, leaving 6 bases not matched to a gene. CDR3 in amino acids: CASSLLGQGGYTF. The CDR3 DNA is TGTGCCAGCAGCCTCCTCGGACAGGGGGGCTACACCTTC.

Only one count was recorded for this clone. This chain links TRBV6-1 with TRBJ2-6; D is unresolved. The CDR3 totals 16 residues. The V gene lost 3 bases and the J gene lost 0 bases, with 9 bases spanning the gap. Germline values: CDR1 MNHNS, CDR2 SASEGT. DNA for the CDR3: TGTGCCAGCAGTGATATATTAGTCTCTGGGGCCAACGTCCTGACTTTC. The encoded protein is CASSDILVSGANVLTF.

V is TRBV10-2 and J is TRBJ1-2, with a tentative D call TRBD1 (5 bases). Trimming cost V 9 bases and J 6 bases, with 20 bases left between them. CDR1 and CDR2 (germline): WSHSY, SAAADI. The CDR3 length is 14 residues. CDR3: CASRPGLQVDGYTF. The CDR3, as DNA: TGCGCCAGTCGGCCAGGGCTCCAGGTAGATGGCTACACCTTC.

The chain is built from TRBV7-9 and TRBJ2-2, with 11 bases identical to TRBD1. The germline CDR1 and CDR2 sequences are SEHNR and FQNEAQ (reference sequence). The CDR3 contains 14 residues. V gave up 5 bases and J gave up 4 bases; unmatched junction bases: 0. In nucleotides, the CDR3 is TGTGCCAGCAGCGGGACAGGGGGCACCGGGGAGCTGTTTTTT. This encodes CASSGTGGTGELFF.

The chain carries TRBV7-3 and TRBJ2-1, with D perhaps matching TRBD1 (6 bases). CDR3 length: 16 amino acids. Germline V CDR1 and CDR2: SGHTA, FQGTGA. V lost 2 bases to trimming and J lost 3 bases, with 14 bases between them. The chain's CDR3 is CASSLQGTTGYNEQFF. CDR3 DNA: TGTGCCAGCAGCTTACAGGGGACCACCGGCTACAATGAGCAGTTCTTC.

V and J are TRBV15 and TRBJ2-6; TRBD1 aligns across 7 bases. Germline V CDR1 and CDR2: LNHNV, YYDKDF (reference sequence). Trimming took 2 bases from V and 4 from J; bases not matched to a gene: 11. The CDR3 has 18 amino acids. The CDR3 loop reads CATSRSPRQGSGANVLTF. CDR3 bases: TGTGCCACCAGCAGATCGCCCCGACAGGGCTCCGGGGCCAACGTCCTGACTTTC.

V and J are TRBV6-5 and TRBJ2-1, with D tentatively TRBD2 (6 bases). The CDR3 has 15 amino acids. Germline V gene lookup returns CDR1 MNHEY and CDR2 SVGAGI. V was clipped by 7 bases and J by 8 bases, with 21 bases between them. The CDR3 spells CASNQGRLTRYEQFF. The CDR3, as DNA: TGTGCCAGCAATCAAGGGAGGCTTACTAGGTATGAGCAGTTCTTC.

The rearrangement uses TRBV5-4 and TRBJ2-1, with unresolved D. The CDR3 runs 13 residues. V lost 6 bases and J lost 8, with 15 bases in between. Germline V gene data show CDR1 as SGHNT and CDR2 as YYREEE (reference sequence). CDR3 DNA: TGTGCCAGCACCGTGGCAGGCTCGGATGAGCAGTTCTTC. Translating gives CASTVAGSDEQFF.

This chain uses TRBV27 with TRBJ2-7, with D possibly TRBD1 on 6 matching bases. The CDR3 is 14 residues long. V was trimmed by 6 bases and J by 6 bases, leaving 18 bases between them. Germline V gene sequence: CDR1 MNHEY, CDR2 SMNVEV (reference sequence). DNA of the CDR3: TGTGCCAGCAGAAACAGGGTCCTTTTGGGCGAGCAGTACTTC. This sequence encodes CASRNRVLLGEQYF.

The chain employs TRBV7-9 and TRBJ2-2, with 7 bases identical to TRBD1. The CDR3 runs to 12 residues. CDR1 and CDR2 from the germline V gene are SEHNR and FQNEAQ (reference sequence). With V trimmed by 6 bases and J by 10 bases, 5 bases remained unmatched. DNA of the CDR3: TGTGCCAGCAGAAGGGGGCCCGAGGAGCTGTTTTTT. Translating it yields CASRRGPEELFF.

The rearrangement joins TRBV6-5 to TRBJ2-5; 7 bases match TRBD1. V shed 8 bases, J shed 4 bases, and the junction held 7 bases outside the gene matches. The CDR3 is 13 amino acids. Per germline, CDR1 MNHEY and CDR2 SVGAGI. The CDR3 sequence is CASQGTVGETQYF. CDR3 sequence (DNA): TGTGCCAGCCAGGGGACAGTAGGAGAGACCCAGTACTTC.

The chain employs TRBV7-7 and TRBJ2-1; D gene unclear. Trimming left V 1 base short and J 9 bases short, with 16 bases between. This CDR3 contains 15 residues. Germline assignment: CDR1 SSHAT and CDR2 FNYEAQ (reference sequence). The CDR3 DNA sequence: TGTGCCAGCAGCTTAGGGGTAGGAAGGAGTACTGAGCAGTTCTTC. Amino acid sequence: CASSLGVGRSTEQFF.

The chain employs TRBV2 and TRBJ1-2, with a possible D match to TRBD1 (6 bases). The CDR3 consists of 15 residues. In germline, CDR1 is SNHLY, CDR2 FYNNEI. Trimming stripped 4 bases from V and 2 bases from J, with 14 bases between. CDR3 DNA sequence: TGTGCCAGCAGTGGGGTTAGGGGGACCAACTATGGCTACACCTTC. Amino acid sequence: CASSGVRGTNYGYTF.

This chain joins TRBV30 and TRBJ2-1; TRBD2 aligns across 10 bases. The CDR3 runs 15 residues. Germline CDR1 reads GTSNPN; CDR2 reads SVGIG (reference sequence). With 0 bases clipped from V and 10 bases from J, the junction kept 9 bases outside the gene matches. CDR3 sequence reads: CAWSVRLAGVGEQFF. CDR3 nucleotide sequence: TGTGCCTGGAGTGTTAGGCTAGCGGGAGTTGGGGAGCAGTTCTTC.

V gene TRBV12-3 or TRBV12-4 combines with J gene TRBJ2-1; D gene uncertain. V lost 1 base and J 9 bases, leaving 7 bases between the germline ends. CDR3 length equals 12 residues. DNA for the CDR3: TGTGCCAGCAGTTTAGGGTACGGTGAGCAGTTCTTC. Translation: CASSLGYGEQFF.